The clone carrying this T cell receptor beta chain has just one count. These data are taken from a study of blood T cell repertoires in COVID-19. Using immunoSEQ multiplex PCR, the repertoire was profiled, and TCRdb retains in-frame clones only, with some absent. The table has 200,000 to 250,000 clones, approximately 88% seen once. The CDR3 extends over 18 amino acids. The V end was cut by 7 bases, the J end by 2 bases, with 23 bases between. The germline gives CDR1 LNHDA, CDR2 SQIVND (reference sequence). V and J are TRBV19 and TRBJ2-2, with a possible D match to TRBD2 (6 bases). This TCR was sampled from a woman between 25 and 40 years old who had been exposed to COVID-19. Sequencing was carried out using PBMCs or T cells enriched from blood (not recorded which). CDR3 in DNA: TGTGCCAGTACCTATTCAACATCGGGACTCGGAAACACCGGGGAGCTGTTTTTT. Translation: CASTYSTSGLGNTGELFF.